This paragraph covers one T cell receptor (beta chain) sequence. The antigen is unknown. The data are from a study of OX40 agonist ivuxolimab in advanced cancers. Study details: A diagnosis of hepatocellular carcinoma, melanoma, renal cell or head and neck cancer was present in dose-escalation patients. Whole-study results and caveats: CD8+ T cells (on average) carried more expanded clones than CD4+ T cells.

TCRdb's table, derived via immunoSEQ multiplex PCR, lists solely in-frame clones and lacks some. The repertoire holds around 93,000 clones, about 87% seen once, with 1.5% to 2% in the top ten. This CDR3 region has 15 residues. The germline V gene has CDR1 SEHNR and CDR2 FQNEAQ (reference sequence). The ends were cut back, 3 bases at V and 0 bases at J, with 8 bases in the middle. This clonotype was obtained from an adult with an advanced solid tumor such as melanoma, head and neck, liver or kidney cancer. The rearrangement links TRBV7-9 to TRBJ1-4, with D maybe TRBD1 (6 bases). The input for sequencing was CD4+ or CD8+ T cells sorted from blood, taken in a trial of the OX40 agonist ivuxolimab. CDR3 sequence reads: CASSLSGATNEKLFF. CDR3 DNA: TGTGCCAGCAGCTTGTCAGGGGCAACTAATGAAAAACTGTTTTTT.